The clone carrying this TCR beta chain has a handful of counts. The antigen is undetermined. The data were taken from a study of cytomegalovirus exposure and HLA in healthy donors. Primers included in the PCR were 60 Vbeta and 13 Jbeta primers. Measured with immunoSEQ multiplex PCR; TCRdb has only the in-frame clones, and not every one. This sample has 120,000 or so clones, with roughly 15% found just once. CDR3 length: 14 amino acids. Germline V gene data show CDR1 as SGHRS and CDR2 as YFSETQ. The junction had 2 bases not matched to a gene; V was cut back by 0 bases and J by 5 bases. Overall study findings and caveats: Further analysis, carried out later, found HLA-associated TCR beta chains more clonally expanded than equally common other chains.

The specimen sequenced was PBMCs. The chain has TRBV5-1 and TRBJ1-1; the match to TRBD1 covers 9 bases. The TCR sequence derives from a female donor in good health and CMV-seropositive. The CDR3 DNA reads TGCGCCAGCAGCTTGGGGGACAGGGCTACTGAAGCTTTCTTT. Its translation is CASSLGDRATEAFF.